Presented here are 13 T cell receptor beta chains from one specimen sequenced in a study of blood T cell repertoires in COVID-19. Clones were read by immunoSEQ multiplex PCR, and TCRdb kept only the in-frame ones, dropping some. The data hold 140,000 or so clones, with over 80% observed a single time. Specimen: peripheral blood. Every receptor here comes from a man aged 55 to 70 with active or convalescent COVID-19.

The V call is TRBV5-1, the J call TRBJ1-3; 8 bases align to TRBD1. V was pared by 3 bases and J by 0 bases, with 2 bases of the junction left unmatched. Germline V CDR1 and CDR2: SGHRS, YFSETQ. This CDR3 comprises 15 residues. CDR3 loop: CASSYDRGSGNTIYF. For the CDR3, the DNA is TGCGCCAGCAGCTACGACAGGGGCTCTGGAAACACCATATATTTT.

V is TRBV14 and J is TRBJ1-1, with TRBD1 matching over 7 bases. Per the germline V gene, CDR1 is SGHDN and CDR2 is FVKESK. There are 13 residues in the CDR3. Losses at the gene ends were 10 bases for V and 1 base for J; bases not matched to a gene: 6. CDR3 coding DNA: TGTGCCACCCGGACAGGACCGAACACTGAAGCTTTCTTT. Its protein is CATRTGPNTEAFF.

This chain uses TRBV4-3 with TRBJ1-4, with D possibly being TRBD1 (5 bases). This CDR3 contains 16 residues. Germline assignment: CDR1 LGHNA and CDR2 YSLEER. V lost 0 bases and J lost 9, with 17 bases in between. CDR3 DNA: TGCGCCAGCAGCCAAGACAGGAGGGGTCGGGGGAAAAAACTGTTTTTT. Encoded protein: CASSQDRRGRGKKLFF.

The gene calls are TRBV11-2 and TRBJ2-7, with D possibly being TRBD1 (6 bases). The V end lost 5 bases, the J end lost 4 bases, and 12 bases lay between the germline ends. Germline values: CDR1 SGHAT, CDR2 FQNNGV. This CDR3 contains 13 residues. In DNA, the CDR3 is TGTGCCAGCAGCCCCCGGGACACGTACGAGCAGTACTTC. It codes for CASSPRDTYEQYF.

V gene TRBV29-1 combines with J gene TRBJ1-1; tentative D call: TRBD1 (5 bases). The CDR3 is 13 amino acids. With 7 bases removed from V and 3 bases from J, the gap between germline ends came to 15 bases. Looked up from germline, CDR1 is SQVTM and CDR2 is ANQGSEA. In nucleotides, the CDR3 is TGCAGCGGATGGGGCTCCCGTTACACTGAAGCTTTCTTT. This translates into CSGWGSRYTEAFF.

The chain recombines TRBV7-3 with TRBJ2-1; TRBD2 agrees at 7 bases. The CDR3 has 15 amino acids. The V segment lost 6 bases and the J segment 4 bases; nucleotides outside the gene matches: 9. The germline V gene has CDR1 SGHTA and CDR2 FQGTGA. The CDR3 spells CASSHTSGNYNEQFF. CDR3 nucleotides: TGTGCCAGCAGTCACACCAGCGGGAATTACAATGAGCAGTTCTTC.

This sequence joins TRBV9 and TRBJ2-1, with D maybe TRBD2 (5 bases). The germline V and J ends were trimmed by 1 base and 4 bases, with 9 bases remaining between them. The CDR3 extends over 14 amino acids. Germline-derived CDR1 and CDR2 are SGDLS and YYNGEE. Written as DNA, the CDR3 is TGTGCCAGCAGCGTAAACGGACTTTACAATGAGCAGTTCTTC. This codes for CASSVNGLYNEQFF.

The V call is TRBV5-1, the J call TRBJ2-1, with D possibly TRBD1 on 6 matching bases. The CDR3 sequence is 15 residues long. V was trimmed by 4 bases and J by 4 bases, leaving 15 bases between them. Germline V gene sequence: CDR1 SGHRS, CDR2 YFSETQ. CDR3 sequence (DNA): TGCGCCAGCAGCACCTCGGGACAACGTTACAATGAGCAGTTCTTC. It encodes CASSTSGQRYNEQFF. Filled out from reference TRBV5-1 and TRBJ2-1, the complete variable domain reads KAGVTQTPRYLIKTRGQQVTLSCSPISGHRSVSWYQQTPGQGLQFLFEYFSETQRNKGNFPGRFSGRQFSNSRSEMNVSTLELGDSALYLCASSTSGQRYNEQFFGPGTRLTVL.

The chain is built from TRBV6-5 and TRBJ1-1; no firm D call. This CDR3 has 11 amino acids. Deletions cut 10 bases from V and 7 bases from J, with 13 bases between. CDR1 and CDR2 from the germline V gene are MNHEY and SVGAGI. The CDR3, as DNA: TGTGCCACCCTCGGGAGAGGTGAAGCTTTCTTT. This sequence encodes CATLGRGEAFF.

The chain has TRBV6-5 and TRBJ2-2, with 8 nucleotides matching TRBD1. The ends lost 11 bases at V and 6 bases at J; junction bases unmatched: 14. This CDR3 has 15 residues. CDR1 and CDR2 from the germline V gene are MNHEY and SVGAGI. The CDR3 sequence: CAVRPGTGLSGELFF. As DNA, the CDR3 is TGTGCCGTGAGGCCCGGGACAGGCTTATCCGGGGAGCTGTTTTTT.

This chain connects TRBV28 to TRBJ2-7; 7 bases agree with TRBD1. The germline V gene has CDR1 MDHEN and CDR2 SYDVKM. CDR3 size: 15 residues. V lost 3 bases to trimming and J lost 2 bases; unmatched junction nucleotides: 7. CDR3 nucleotide sequence: TGTGCCAGCAGTTTGACAGGGTTCAAACCCTACGAGCAGTACTTC. This encodes CASSLTGFKPYEQYF.

As DNA, the CDR3 is TGTGCCAGCAGCTTGGGGGACATGGGGGAGACCCAGTACTTC. Translation: CASSLGDMGETQYF. V usage is TRBV7-9 and J usage is TRBJ2-5; TRBD1 might be the D (6 bases). Germline values: CDR1 SEHNR, CDR2 FQNEAQ (reference sequence). CDR3 size: 14 residues. V was pared by 3 bases and J by 5 bases, with 13 bases between.

This chain links TRBV28 with TRBJ2-1; no definite D call. CDR3 length: 13 amino acids. Trimming shortened V by 2 bases and J by 6 bases, and 8 bases separated the two germline ends. CDR1 and CDR2 from the germline V gene are MDHEN and SYDVKM. The CDR3 DNA reads TGTGCCAGCAGTTTAGGGCAGTCCAATGAGCAGTTCTTC. Its protein is CASSLGQSNEQFF.